This passage covers 7 T cell receptor beta chains from one sample sequenced in a study of OX40 agonist ivuxolimab in advanced cancers. Library creation used the immunoSEQ multiplex PCR assay. Sourced from immuneACCESS, this table was stored by TCRdb with only in-frame sequences that have V and J called. A share of the clones is absent; for the studies checked, an unresolved V gene accounts for under half, and the remainder has no known explanation. The sample records fewer than 45,000 clones, 88% of which are singletons. Roughly 13% of the sample is taken by the ten largest. Sequencing was performed on CD4+ or CD8+ T cells sorted from blood, taken in a trial of the OX40 agonist ivuxolimab. Every receptor here comes from an adult with an advanced solid tumor such as melanoma, head and neck, liver or kidney cancer.

V is TRBV27 and J is TRBJ2-7, with TRBD1 matching 9 bases. V lost 2 bases, J lost 3 bases, and 5 bases stayed unmatched. The CDR3 is 15 residues long. Germline lookup yields CDR1 MNHEY and CDR2 SMNVEV (reference sequence). The CDR3 DNA is TGTGCCAGCAGTTTAGGGACAGGGCCCCTCTACGAGCAGTACTTC. Protein product: CASSLGTGPLYEQYF.

The chain combines TRBV6-5 with TRBJ2-1; TRBD2 matches 12 bases. Germline-derived CDR1 and CDR2 are MNHEY and SVGAGI. Trimming cost V 4 bases and J 3 bases; bases outside gene matches: 4. The CDR3 spans 16 residues. CDR3 coding DNA: TGTGCCAGCAGTTCCGGACTAGCGGGACTCTACAATGAGCAGTTCTTC. Protein product: CASSSGLAGLYNEQFF.

The chain is built from TRBV19 and TRBJ2-1; 7 positions agree with TRBD2. Germline CDR1 reads LNHDA; CDR2 reads SQIVND (reference sequence). The CDR3 runs 18 residues. V lost 1 base and J lost 7; bases outside the gene matches: 16. The CDR3 bases are TGTGCCAGTAGTATAGTGTCCTGGGGGAGGGAGTCCACAAATGAGCAGTTCTTC. Its protein is CASSIVSWGRESTNEQFF. The whole variable domain, remainder taken from reference TRBV19 and TRBJ2-1, is DGGITQSPKYLFRKEGQNVTLSCEQNLNHDAMYWYRQDPGQGLRLIYYSQIVNDFQKGDIAEGYSVSREKKESFPLTVTSAQKNPTAFYLCASSIVSWGRESTNEQFFGPGTRLTVL.

V usage is TRBV9 and J usage is TRBJ2-3, with D maybe TRBD2 (6 bases). V lost 0 bases and J 2 bases, leaving 10 bases between the germline ends. This CDR3 comprises 15 residues. Germline CDR1 SGDLS, CDR2 YYNGEE. CDR3 nucleotide sequence: TGTGCCAGCAGCGTAGAGCCGGGACTCACAGATACGCAGTATTTT. This codes for CASSVEPGLTDTQYF.

The CDR3, as DNA: TGTGCCAGCAGCTGGGGACAGTACACCGGGGAGCTGTTTTTT. This sequence encodes CASSWGQYTGELFF. The chain joins TRBV5-8 to TRBJ2-2; 7 bases agree with TRBD1. Germline CDR1 is SGHTS and CDR2 is YDEGEE. V lost 3 bases to trimming and J lost 3 bases; unmatched junction nucleotides: 2. The CDR3 sequence is 14 residues long. Full variable domain (rest looked up from reference TRBV5-8 and TRBJ2-2): EAGVTQSPTHLIKTRGQQATLRCSPISGHTSVYWYQQALGLGLQFLLWYDEGEERNRGNFPPRFSGRQFPNYSSELNVNALELEDSALYLCASSWGQYTGELFFGEGSRLTVL.

The rearrangement links TRBV6-1 to TRBJ1-5; weak D call: TRBD1 (6 bases). This CDR3 comprises 19 residues. Between the trimmed V and J ends, which lost 1 base and 1 base, there was a span of 20 bases. Germline CDR1 reads MNHNS; CDR2 reads SASEGT. The CDR3 spells CASSEDRDIMIKSNQPQHF. CDR3 sequence (DNA): TGTGCCAGCAGTGAAGACCGGGACATTATGATCAAGAGCAATCAGCCCCAGCATTTT.

The chain employs TRBV9 and TRBJ2-7; 7 nucleotides match TRBD1. Germline-derived CDR1 and CDR2 are SGDLS and YYNGEE. The V gene end was trimmed by 3 bases and the J gene end by 3 bases; junction bases not matched to a gene: 6. The CDR3 runs 14 residues. This chain's CDR3 is CASSEGGDSYEQYF. The CDR3 DNA sequence: TGTGCCAGCAGCGAGGGTGGGGACAGCTACGAGCAGTACTTC. Full variable domain (rest looked up from reference TRBV9 and TRBJ2-7): DSGVTQTPKHLITATGQRVTLRCSPRSGDLSVYWYQQSLDQGLQFLIQYYNGEERAKGNILERFSAQQFPDLHSELNLSSLELGDSALYFCASSEGGDSYEQYFGPGTRLTVT.